A single sample gave rise to the 28 T cell receptor beta chains below, sequenced in a study of blood T cell repertoires in COVID-19. Sequenced by immunoSEQ multiplex PCR; TCRdb stores in-frame clones only, minus some. The sample holds 85,000 to 100,000 clones; 75% to 85% are singletons and the top ten take 4% to 5.5%. The sequenced sample consisted of peripheral blood. The receptors here all came from an elderly man with COVID-19, enrolled during active disease.

The gene calls are TRBV2 and TRBJ1-2; no clear D. Trimming shortened V by 7 bases and J by 4 bases, and 13 bases separated the two germline ends. Germline V gene lookup returns CDR1 SNHLY and CDR2 FYNNEI. The CDR3 covers 13 residues. CDR3 sequence reads: CASIVGVTYGYTF. For the CDR3, the DNA is TGTGCCAGCATCGTCGGGGTAACCTATGGCTACACCTTC.

The rearrangement links TRBV6-5 to TRBJ2-7; D perhaps matches TRBD1 (5 bases). Germline V gene data show CDR1 as MNHEY and CDR2 as SVGAGI. The CDR3 is 14 amino acids. With 0 bases removed from V and 3 bases from J, the gap between germline ends came to 9 bases. The CDR3 DNA reads TGTGCCAGCAGTTACTCGACAGATTACTACGAGCAGTACTTC. This translates into CASSYSTDYYEQYF.

The J gene is TRBJ2-1, the V gene TRBV5-6, with D unresolved. CDR1 and CDR2 (germline): SGHDT, YYEEEE. The germline V and J ends were trimmed by 0 bases and 8 bases, with 12 bases remaining between them. The CDR3 is 14 residues long. For the CDR3, the DNA is TGTGCCAGCAGCTTGGTGGCGGCCCATGATGAGCAGTTCTTC. Amino acids: CASSLVAAHDEQFF.

The V and J genes are TRBV3-1 (or the pseudogene TRBV3-2) and TRBJ1-2, with TRBD1 matching 8 bases. This CDR3 contains 16 residues. CDR1 and CDR2 from the germline V gene are LGHDT and YNNKEL (reference sequence). V was clipped by 3 bases and J by 4 bases; unmatched bases: 10. The CDR3 region has the DNA TGTGCCAGCAGCCAGTCAGGGGGCGCTTCGTTCTATGGCTACACCTTC. Its protein product is CASSQSGGASFYGYTF.

The chain uses TRBV10-3 and TRBJ2-5, with TRBD2 matching 8 bases. The CDR3 extends over 14 amino acids. Trimming cost V 0 bases and J 5 bases; bases outside gene matches: 2. Germline-derived CDR1 and CDR2 are ENHRY and SYGVKD. CDR3 loop: CAISESASGETQYF. DNA for the CDR3: TGTGCCATCAGTGAGTCGGCTAGCGGGGAGACCCAGTACTTC.

The chain recombines TRBV7-2 with TRBJ1-6; 7 bases line up with TRBD1. V was clipped by 1 base and J by 7 bases; unmatched bases: 7. From germline, CDR1 is SGHTA and CDR2 FQGNSA. The CDR3 extends over 16 amino acids. CDR3 in DNA: TGTGCCAGCAGCTTAGAGGCACAGGGGTTAAATTCACCCCTCCACTTT. This encodes CASSLEAQGLNSPLHF.

J is TRBJ2-7 and V is TRBV7-6, with D perhaps TRBD2 (6 bases). V lost 0 bases and J 2 bases, leaving 11 bases between the germline ends. CDR1 and CDR2 (germline): SGHVS, FNYEAQ. CDR3 size: 15 residues. The CDR3 nucleotides are TGTGCCAGCAGCTTAGCGGGTAGCGGTACCTACGAGCAGTACTTC. Encoded protein: CASSLAGSGTYEQYF.

CDR3 sequence: CASSLVAGAGATQYF. For the CDR3, the DNA is TGTGCCAGCAGCTTAGTCGCGGGAGCGGGGGCTACGCAGTATTTT. This chain connects TRBV11-2 to TRBJ2-3, with TRBD2 matching 8 bases. This CDR3 is built from 15 residues. The junction had 8 bases not matched to a gene; V was cut back by 1 base and J by 8 bases. Germline CDR1 reads SGHAT; CDR2 reads FQNNGV.

The V call is TRBV2, the J call TRBJ1-6; no definite D call. Per germline, CDR1 SNHLY and CDR2 FYNNEI. The V end lost 6 bases, the J end lost 5 bases, and 5 bases lay between the germline ends. This CDR3 is built from 12 residues. DNA for the CDR3: TGTGCCAGCAGCCCAGATAATTCACCCCTCCACTTT. Protein: CASSPDNSPLHF.

J is TRBJ1-5 and V is TRBV20-1; D not certain. The CDR3 has 13 residues. V lost 5 bases and J 0 bases, leaving 8 bases between the germline ends. Germline V gene sequence: CDR1 DFQATT, CDR2 SNEGSKA (reference sequence). The CDR3 spells CSAGGHSNQPQHF. The CDR3, as DNA: TGCAGTGCTGGTGGGCATAGCAATCAGCCCCAGCATTTT.

The chain recombines TRBV5-1 with TRBJ1-1; 11 nucleotides align to TRBD1. J was trimmed by 3 bases and V by 4 bases; bases with no gene match: 8. CDR1 and CDR2 from the germline V gene are SGHRS and YFSETQ. The CDR3 runs to 16 residues. CDR3 in amino acids: CASSQGTGGWDTEAFF. The CDR3 DNA reads TGCGCCAGCAGCCAGGGGACAGGGGGGTGGGACACTGAAGCTTTCTTT. Drawing the rest from reference TRBV5-1 and TRBJ1-1, the complete variable domain is KAGVTQTPRYLIKTRGQQVTLSCSPISGHRSVSWYQQTPGQGLQFLFEYFSETQRNKGNFPGRFSGRQFSNSRSEMNVSTLELGDSALYLCASSQGTGGWDTEAFFGQGTRLTVV.

The CDR3 sequence is CASSIEQGNIQYF. DNA for the CDR3: TGTGCCAGTAGTATTGAACAGGGAAACATTCAGTACTTC. The rearrangement uses TRBV19 and TRBJ2-4, with D perhaps matching TRBD1 (6 bases). Germline CDR1 is LNHDA and CDR2 is SQIVND (reference sequence). The V end lost 3 bases, the J end lost 6 bases, and 9 bases lay between the germline ends. The CDR3 loop spans 13 amino acids. The variable domain in full, with the rest retrieved from reference TRBV19 and TRBJ2-4, is DGGITQSPKYLFRKEGQNVTLSCEQNLNHDAMYWYRQDPGQGLRLIYYSQIVNDFQKGDIAEGYSVSREKKESFPLTVTSAQKNPTAFYLCASSIEQGNIQYFGAGTRLSVL.

The rearrangement joins TRBV6-2 or TRBV6-3 to TRBJ1-3, with 9 bases matching TRBD1. The CDR3 covers 15 residues. Germline assignment: CDR1 MNHEY and CDR2 SVGEGT. Trimming at V came to 6 bases and at J to 2 bases, leaving 5 bases not matched to a gene. For the CDR3, the DNA is TGTGCCAGCAGCGCGGGACAGGGACCTGGAAACACCATATATTTT. This gives the protein CASSAGQGPGNTIYF.

This clone was counted between two and nine times. The chain is built from TRBV7-3 and TRBJ1-6; D call uncertain. CDR3 size: 12 residues. Trimming removed 5 bases from V and 9 bases from J, with 8 bases in between. The germline gives CDR1 SGHTA, CDR2 FQGTGA. CDR3 nucleotide sequence: TGTGCCAGCAGCACCAGTGGTTCACCCCTCCACTTT. Its translation is CASSTSGSPLHF.

The chain couples TRBV27 to TRBJ2-1; 7 positions agree with TRBD2. The CDR3 is 12 amino acids. V trimming: 5 bases; J trimming: 9 bases; junction bases outside the gene matches: 4. The germline gives CDR1 MNHEY, CDR2 SMNVEV (reference sequence). The CDR3 DNA reads TGTGCCAGCAGTGCCCCTAGCGGTGAGCAGTTCTTC. Encoded protein: CASSAPSGEQFF.

There are a few counts of this clone. The chain employs TRBV7-9 and TRBJ1-2; possible D gene TRBD1, 6 bases. The CDR3 consists of 13 residues. V shed 5 bases and J shed 5 bases, with 12 bases lying between them. Germline CDR1 SEHNR, CDR2 FQNEAQ (reference sequence). The CDR3 reads CASSKTGSYGYTF. In nucleotides, the CDR3 is TGTGCCAGCAGCAAGACAGGATCATATGGCTACACCTTC.

This clone was found once. The chain carries TRBV4-1 and TRBJ2-3; TRBD2 matches at 10 bases. Germline CDR1 MGHRA, CDR2 YSYEKL. Trimming at V came to 4 bases and at J to 0 bases, leaving 7 bases not matched to a gene. CDR3 length: 17 residues. Written as DNA, the CDR3 is TGCGCCAGCAGCCGGATCGGGACTAGCGTTAGCACAGATACGCAGTATTTT. Its protein product is CASSRIGTSVSTDTQYF.

This rearrangement joins TRBV11-2 to TRBJ2-1; 13 nucleotides agree with TRBD2. This CDR3 is built from 18 residues. The junction had 14 bases not matched to a gene; V was cut back by 4 bases and J by 8 bases. Germline V gene sequence: CDR1 SGHAT, CDR2 FQNNGV. The CDR3 sequence is CASSSTGTSGNIADEQFF. The DNA of the CDR3 is TGTGCCAGCAGCTCGACCGGGACTAGCGGGAACATTGCCGATGAGCAGTTCTTC.

The rearrangement joins TRBV12-5 to TRBJ2-2, with TRBD2 identical over 10 bases. Losses at the gene ends were 3 bases for V and 6 bases for J; bases not matched to a gene: 7. CDR1 and CDR2 from the germline V gene are LGHNT and FRNRAP. This CDR3 is built from 16 residues. CDR3: CASGFQLTSGPGELFF. The DNA of the CDR3 is TGTGCTAGTGGTTTTCAGCTGACTAGCGGGCCCGGGGAGCTGTTTTTT.

The chain combines TRBV12-3 or TRBV12-4 with TRBJ1-5, with D perhaps TRBD1 (6 bases). V shed 3 bases and J shed 4 bases, with 7 bases lying between them. CDR3 size: 13 residues. As DNA, the CDR3 is TGTGCCAGCAGTTTTCAGGGGAATCAGCCCCAGCATTTT. As protein: CASSFQGNQPQHF.

The chain has TRBV3-1 (or the pseudogene TRBV3-2) and TRBJ1-1; D ambiguous. Looked up from germline, CDR1 is LGHDT and CDR2 is YNNKEL (reference sequence). CDR3 length: 14 amino acids. The V gene lost 1 base and the J gene lost 5 bases, with 11 bases spanning the gap. CDR3 region: CASSQAIHGTEAFF. Here the CDR3 DNA reads TGTGCCAGCAGCCAAGCCATTCACGGTACTGAAGCTTTCTTT.

Worth noting for this clone: Within the sample, other DNA sequences also encode this same CDR3. The chain is built from TRBV18 and TRBJ2-6; D gene unclear. The CDR3 totals 14 residues. Trimming stripped 8 bases from V and 3 bases from J, with 11 bases between. Germline assignment: CDR1 KGHSH and CDR2 LQKENI. CDR3 coding DNA: TGTGCCAGCGCTCCAGAGGATGGGGCCAACGTCCTGACTTTC. This codes for CASAPEDGANVLTF.

CDR3 bases: TGTGCCTGGACGGTGGGAGGGTTTGGCAATCAGCCCCAGCATTTT. It encodes CAWTVGGFGNQPQHF. The genes are TRBV30 and TRBJ1-5; D not resolved. The V end was cut by 4 bases, the J end by 2 bases, with 15 bases between. Germline CDR1 reads GTSNPN; CDR2 reads SVGIG (reference sequence). This CDR3 is 15 amino acids long.

This rearrangement joins TRBV5-1 to TRBJ1-2; TRBD1 matches at 8 bases. After removal of 6 bases from V and 1 base from J, the junction contained 11 bases not matched to a gene. This CDR3 comprises 16 residues. CDR1 and CDR2 from the germline V gene are SGHRS and YFSETQ. The CDR3 reads CASKYNPGQDNYGYTF. The CDR3 coding sequence is TGCGCCAGCAAATATAATCCGGGACAGGATAACTATGGCTACACCTTC.

The chain is built from TRBV28 and TRBJ2-3, with D perhaps matching TRBD1 (6 bases). V gave up 6 bases and J gave up 0 bases, with 13 bases separating them. The CDR3 length is 15 residues. Per germline, CDR1 MDHEN and CDR2 SYDVKM. CDR3 coding DNA: TGTGCCAGCAGCCCAACCACAGGGAGCACAGATACGCAGTATTTT. This codes for CASSPTTGSTDTQYF. The variable domain in full, with the rest retrieved from reference TRBV28 and TRBJ2-3, is DVKVTQSSRYLVKRTGEKVFLECVQDMDHENMFWYRQDPGLGLRLIYFSYDVKMKEKGDIPEGYSVSREKKERFSLILESASTNQTSMYLCASSPTTGSTDTQYFGPGTRLTVL.

The gene calls are TRBV4-3 and TRBJ2-5, with 11 nucleotides matching TRBD1. J gave up 5 bases and V 4 bases, and 6 bases lay outside the gene matches. The CDR3 has 15 residues. Germline CDR1 reads LGHNA; CDR2 reads YSLEER. The CDR3: CASSRDRGRSETQYF. CDR3 DNA: TGCGCCAGCAGCCGGGACAGGGGGAGATCGGAGACCCAGTACTTC.

The chain combines TRBV10-3 with TRBJ2-3, with 9 bases that match TRBD2. The ends lost 6 bases at V and 4 bases at J; junction bases unmatched: 5. Germline CDR1 and CDR2: ENHRY and SYGVKD. CDR3 length: 14 amino acids. The CDR3, as DNA: TGTGCCATCAGGTCCGGCGGGGGGGCAGATACGCAGTATTTT. Its protein product is CAIRSGGGADTQYF.

The V and J genes are TRBV5-1 and TRBJ2-5, with TRBD1 identical over 9 bases. The J segment lost 5 bases and the V segment lost 3 bases, leaving 11 bases of the junction unmatched. There are 16 residues in the CDR3. Germline CDR1 is SGHRS and CDR2 is YFSETQ. The CDR3 sequence: CASSSIPGQGGETQYF. DNA of the CDR3: TGCGCCAGCAGCTCCATTCCGGGACAGGGTGGGGAGACCCAGTACTTC.